This T cell receptor beta chain originates from a study of T-cell reconstitution after alpha-beta-depleted transplantation in children. There are a few counts of this clonotype. Construction of the TCRbeta library involved unique molecular identifiers. MiXCR was run by TCRdb on the PCR reads, yielding one entry per CDR3 protein. The sample gives around 400,000 distinct CDR3 sequences, over 20% of which show up once; approximately 3.8% is in the top ten. The sequencing here drew on PBMCs from the stem cell graft donor, taken from the stem cell graft. The receptor was derived from a human donor who donated a stem cell graft to a child with acute myeloid leukemia.

The CDR3 DNA reads TGCGCCAGCAGCCAAGATATAGAAGGGGTTGGTGGCTACACCTTC. Translated, it gives CASSQDIEGVGGYTF. This chain joins TRBV4-1 and TRBJ1-2; D is perhaps TRBD1 (5 bases). Germline V gene lookup returns CDR1 MGHRA and CDR2 YSYEKL. Trimming pared 0 bases from V and 7 bases from J, leaving 15 bases between. This CDR3 region has 15 residues.